This entry describes one TCR beta chain. Its antigen is not known. No patient escaped relapse after autologous stem cell transplantation, and brentuximab vedotin exposure varied. From thawed PBMCs, CD4+ T cells were purified using magnetic negative selection. These data come from a study of PD-1 blockade in classical Hodgkin lymphoma. Across the whole study: Patients were given intravenous nivolumab, 3 mg/kg, every 2 weeks. Study results and caveats: Individuals who commenced nivolumab within less than 1 year of ASCT were excluded. By C4D1, CD4+ diversity increased significantly, especially in complete responders. Relapsed/refractory patients reportedly had lower baseline diversity than newly diagnosed patients.

Using immunoSEQ multiplex PCR, the repertoire was profiled, and TCRdb retains in-frame clones only, with some absent. The sample lists roughly 8,000 clones; about nine tenths were seen once. Germline values: CDR1 LGHNT, CDR2 FRNRAP. This CDR3 contains 15 residues. V lost 4 bases, J lost 0 bases, and 12 bases lay in between. The J gene is TRBJ1-1, the V gene TRBV12-5; D may be TRBD1 (5 bases). Sequences were derived from CD4+ T cells from blood, sampled at baseline. This TCR was recovered from a human donor with classical Hodgkin lymphoma. This CDR3 reads CASGSPGRMNTEAFF. DNA for the CDR3: TGTGCTAGTGGTTCCCCGGGACGGATGAACACTGAAGCTTTCTTT. Full variable domain (rest looked up from reference TRBV12-5 and TRBJ1-1): DARVTQTPRHKVTEMGQEVTMRCQPILGHNTVFWYRQTMMQGLELLAYFRNRAPLDDSGMPKDRFSAEMPDATLATLKIQPSEPRDSAVYFCASGSPGRMNTEAFFGQGTRLTVV.